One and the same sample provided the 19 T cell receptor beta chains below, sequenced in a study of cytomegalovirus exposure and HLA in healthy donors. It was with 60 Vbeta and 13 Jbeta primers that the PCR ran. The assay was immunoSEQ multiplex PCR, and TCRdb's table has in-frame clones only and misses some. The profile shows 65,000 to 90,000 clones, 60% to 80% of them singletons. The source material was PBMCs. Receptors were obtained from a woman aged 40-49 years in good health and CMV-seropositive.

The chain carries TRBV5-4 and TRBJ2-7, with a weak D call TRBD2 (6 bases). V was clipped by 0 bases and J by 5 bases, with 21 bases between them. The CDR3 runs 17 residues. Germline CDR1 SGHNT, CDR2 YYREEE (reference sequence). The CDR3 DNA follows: TGTGCCAGCAGCTTGGGAGAAGATCGGAGGGTAGGAGACGAGCAGTACTTC. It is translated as CASSLGEDRRVGDEQYF.

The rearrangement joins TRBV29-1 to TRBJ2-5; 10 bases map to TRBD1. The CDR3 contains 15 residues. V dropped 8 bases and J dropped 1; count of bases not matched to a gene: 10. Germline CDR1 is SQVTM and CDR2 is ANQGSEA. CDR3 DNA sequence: TGCAGCTTCAAGCCGGGACAGGGGCCCCAAGAGACCCAGTACTTC. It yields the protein CSFKPGQGPQETQYF. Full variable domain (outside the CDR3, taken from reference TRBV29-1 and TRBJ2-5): SAVISQKPSRDICQRGTSLTIQCQVDSQVTMMFWYRQQPGQSLTLIATANQGSEATYESGFVIDKFPISRPNLTFSTLTVSNMSPEDSSIYLCSFKPGQGPQETQYFGPGTRLLVL.

CDR3: CASSEWVGEANYGYTF. CDR3 sequence (DNA): TGCGCCAGCAGTGAGTGGGTAGGGGAAGCAAACTATGGCTACACCTTC. V is TRBV10-2 and J is TRBJ1-2; tentative D call: TRBD1 (5 bases). Per germline, CDR1 WSHSY and CDR2 SAAADI. V was trimmed by 1 base and J by 2 bases, leaving 14 bases between them. This CDR3 contains 16 residues.

The CDR3 sequence is CASSLEGATWETQYF. Written as DNA, the CDR3 is TGTGCCAGCAGCTTAGAGGGGGCTACGTGGGAGACCCAGTACTTC. V usage is TRBV11-2 and J usage is TRBJ2-5; D is possibly TRBD1 (6 bases). The CDR3 has 15 amino acids. Trimming shortened V by 0 bases and J by 5 bases, and 13 bases separated the two germline ends. CDR1 is SGHAT, CDR2 FQNNGV, per germline.

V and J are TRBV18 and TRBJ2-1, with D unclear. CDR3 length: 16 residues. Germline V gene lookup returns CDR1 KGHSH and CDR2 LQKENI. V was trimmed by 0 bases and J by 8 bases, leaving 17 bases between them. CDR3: CASSPPAAASVYEQFF. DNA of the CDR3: TGTGCCAGCTCACCACCGGCGGCAGCATCGGTCTATGAGCAGTTCTTC.

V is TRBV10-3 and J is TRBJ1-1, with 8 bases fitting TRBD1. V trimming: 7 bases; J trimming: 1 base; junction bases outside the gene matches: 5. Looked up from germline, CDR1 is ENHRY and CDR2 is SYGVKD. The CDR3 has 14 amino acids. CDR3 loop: CAITPDRGNTEAFF. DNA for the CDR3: TGTGCCATCACCCCAGACAGGGGGAACACTGAAGCTTTCTTT.

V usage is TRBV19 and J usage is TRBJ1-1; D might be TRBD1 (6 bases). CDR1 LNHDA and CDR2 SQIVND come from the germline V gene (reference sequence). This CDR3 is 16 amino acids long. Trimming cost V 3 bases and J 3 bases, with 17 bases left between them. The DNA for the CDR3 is TGTGCCAGTAGTATTAGGTGGGCCAGGGGTGACACTGAAGCTTTCTTT. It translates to CASSIRWARGDTEAFF.

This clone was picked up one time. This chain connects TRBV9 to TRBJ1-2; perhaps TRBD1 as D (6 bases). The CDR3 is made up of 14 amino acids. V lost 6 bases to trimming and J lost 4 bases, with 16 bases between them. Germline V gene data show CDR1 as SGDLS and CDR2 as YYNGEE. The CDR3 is CASTPAGEIYGYTF. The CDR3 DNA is TGTGCCAGCACCCCCGCAGGGGAAATCTATGGCTACACCTTC.

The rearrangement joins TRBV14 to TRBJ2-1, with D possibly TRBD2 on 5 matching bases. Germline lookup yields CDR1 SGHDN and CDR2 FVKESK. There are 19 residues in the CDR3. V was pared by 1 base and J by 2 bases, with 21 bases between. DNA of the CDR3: TGTGCCAGCAGCCAAGTGTTAGCGCGAACTCCCGGCACCTACAATGAGCAGTTCTTC. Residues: CASSQVLARTPGTYNEQFF.

CDR3 DNA sequence: TGTGCCAGCAGCTCAAACCGAGCGGGGGTAGGGGAGCAGTACTTC. Amino acid sequence: CASSSNRAGVGEQYF. The rearrangement uses TRBV5-4 and TRBJ2-7; 8 positions agree with TRBD2. J gave up 7 bases and V 3 bases, and 12 bases lay outside the gene matches. The CDR3 consists of 15 residues. Germline values: CDR1 SGHNT, CDR2 YYREEE (reference sequence). The variable domain in full, with the rest retrieved from reference TRBV5-4 and TRBJ2-7, is ETGVTQSPTHLIKTRGQQVTLRCSSQSGHNTVSWYQQALGQGPQFIFQYYREEENGRGNFPPRFSGLQFPNYSSELNVNALELDDSALYLCASSSNRAGVGEQYFGPGTRLTVT.

CDR3 region: CSARTLDEQFF. The CDR3 DNA reads as TGCAGTGCTAGGACACTAGATGAGCAGTTCTTC. The chain couples TRBV20-1 to TRBJ2-1, with D possibly matching TRBD2 (5 bases). The ends were cut back, 3 bases at V and 8 bases at J, with 8 bases in the middle. The CDR3 extends over 11 amino acids. Germline CDR1 is DFQATT and CDR2 is SNEGSKA (reference sequence).

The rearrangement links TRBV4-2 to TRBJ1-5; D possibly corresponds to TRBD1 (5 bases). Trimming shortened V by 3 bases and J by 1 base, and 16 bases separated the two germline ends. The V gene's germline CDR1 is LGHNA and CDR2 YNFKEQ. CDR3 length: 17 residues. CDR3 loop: CASSHPGKGRSNQPQHF. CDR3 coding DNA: TGTGCCAGCAGCCACCCGGGGAAGGGGAGGAGCAATCAGCCCCAGCATTTT.

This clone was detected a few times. The CDR3 sequence: CASSHPGGTNEKLFF. In DNA form, the CDR3 reads TGTGCCAGCAGCCACCCAGGGGGAACTAATGAAAAACTGTTTTTT. This chain links TRBV2 with TRBJ1-4; TRBD1 matches at 7 bases. The CDR3 loop spans 15 amino acids. Trimming took 6 bases from V and 1 from J; bases not matched to a gene: 5. The germline gives CDR1 SNHLY, CDR2 FYNNEI.

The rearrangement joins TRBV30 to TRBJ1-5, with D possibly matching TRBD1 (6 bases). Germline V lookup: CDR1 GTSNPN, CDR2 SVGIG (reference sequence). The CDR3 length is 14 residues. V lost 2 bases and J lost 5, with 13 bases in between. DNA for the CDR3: TGTGCCTGGAGTCAACAGGGCGGGCATCAGCCCCAGCATTTT. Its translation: CAWSQQGGHQPQHF.

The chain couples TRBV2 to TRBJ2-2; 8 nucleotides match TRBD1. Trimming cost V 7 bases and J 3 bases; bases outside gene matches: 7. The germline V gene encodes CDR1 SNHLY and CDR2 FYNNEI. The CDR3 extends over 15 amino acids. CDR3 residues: CASNGQGFYTGELFF. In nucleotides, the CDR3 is TGTGCCAGCAACGGACAGGGTTTTTACACCGGGGAGCTGTTTTTT.

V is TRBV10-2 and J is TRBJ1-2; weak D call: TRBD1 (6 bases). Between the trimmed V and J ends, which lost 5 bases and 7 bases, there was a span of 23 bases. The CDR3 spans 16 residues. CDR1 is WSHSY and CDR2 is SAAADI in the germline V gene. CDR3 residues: CASSPRGMDNISGYTF. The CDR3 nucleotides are TGCGCCAGCAGTCCCAGGGGAATGGATAACATCTCTGGCTACACCTTC.

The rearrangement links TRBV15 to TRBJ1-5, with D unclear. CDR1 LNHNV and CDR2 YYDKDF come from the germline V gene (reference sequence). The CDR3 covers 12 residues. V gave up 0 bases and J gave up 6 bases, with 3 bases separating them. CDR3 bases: TGTGCCACCAGCAGAGACATTCAGCCCCAGCATTTT. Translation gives CATSRDIQPQHF.

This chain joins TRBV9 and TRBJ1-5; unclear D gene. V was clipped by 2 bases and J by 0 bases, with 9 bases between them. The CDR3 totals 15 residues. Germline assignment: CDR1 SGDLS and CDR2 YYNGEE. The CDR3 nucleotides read TGTGCCAGCAGCGTGGAGGGAAATAGCAATCAGCCCCAGCATTTT. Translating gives CASSVEGNSNQPQHF.

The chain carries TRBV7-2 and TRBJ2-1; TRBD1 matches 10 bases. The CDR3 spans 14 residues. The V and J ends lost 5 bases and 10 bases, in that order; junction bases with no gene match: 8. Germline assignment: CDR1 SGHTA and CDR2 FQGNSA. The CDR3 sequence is CASSAGQGVWEQFF. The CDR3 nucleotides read TGTGCCAGCAGCGCTGGACAGGGGGTCTGGGAGCAGTTCTTC. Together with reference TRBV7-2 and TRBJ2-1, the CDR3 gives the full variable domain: GAGVSQSPSNKVTEKGKDVELRCDPISGHTALYWYRQSLGQGLEFLIYFQGNSAPDKSGLPSDRFSAERTGGSVSTLTIQRTQQEDSAVYLCASSAGQGVWEQFFGPGTRLTVL.